This T cell receptor beta chain emerged from a study of blood T cell repertoires in COVID-19. Across the study: Samples representing acute and convalescent COVID-19 were sourced from the United States, Italy and Spain. Sample material is recorded as cDNA or gDNA derived from T cells, B-cell-depleted T cells, or PBMCs.

As processed by the authors: Cell counts per sample came from amplifying reference gene primers. Repertoires were generated with immunoSEQ multiplex PCR, while TCRdb's copy carries only in-frame clones and drops some. That table furnishes V, J and clone size, whereas the DNA furnished D and trimming. The table records 70,000 to 90,000 clones, about 88% of them present only once. Trimming removed 4 bases from V and 0 bases from J, with 14 bases in between. From germline, CDR1 is SGHRS and CDR2 YFSETQ. This CDR3 region has 17 residues. What was sequenced was peripheral blood. The rearrangement uses TRBV5-1 and TRBJ1-6; no clear D. The receptor was derived from a man aged 60 to 69 with acute or convalescent COVID-19. The CDR3 reads CASSPITGSSYNSPLHF. DNA for the CDR3: TGCGCCAGCAGCCCTATTACCGGGAGCTCCTATAATTCACCCCTCCACTTT.